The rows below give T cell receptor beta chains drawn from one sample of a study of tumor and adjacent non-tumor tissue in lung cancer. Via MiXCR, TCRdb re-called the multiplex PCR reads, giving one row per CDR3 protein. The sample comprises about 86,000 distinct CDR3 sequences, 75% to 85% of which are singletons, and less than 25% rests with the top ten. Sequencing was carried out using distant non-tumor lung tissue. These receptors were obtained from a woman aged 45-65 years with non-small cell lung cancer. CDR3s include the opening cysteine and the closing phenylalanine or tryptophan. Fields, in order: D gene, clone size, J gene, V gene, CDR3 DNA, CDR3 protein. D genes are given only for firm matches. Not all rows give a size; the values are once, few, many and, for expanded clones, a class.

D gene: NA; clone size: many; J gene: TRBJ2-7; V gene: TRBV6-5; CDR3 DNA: TGTGCCAGCAGTTACGACCCCGGCCTGAGTCACGAGCAGTACTTC; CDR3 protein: CASSYDPGLSHEQYF
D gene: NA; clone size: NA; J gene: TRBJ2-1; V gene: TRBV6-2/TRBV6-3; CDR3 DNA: TGTGCCACAGGTTTAGCCCATTACAATGAGCAGTTCTTC; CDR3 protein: CATGLAHYNEQFF
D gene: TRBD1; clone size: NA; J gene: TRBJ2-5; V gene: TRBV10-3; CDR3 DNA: TGTGCCATCAGTGAGGCGACCCTGGGACAGGGGGTTGGAGAGACTCGGTACTTC; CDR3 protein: CAISEATLGQGVGETRYF
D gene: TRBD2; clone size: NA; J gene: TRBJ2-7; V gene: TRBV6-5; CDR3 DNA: TGTGCCAGCAGTTACCCGATATACGGACAAGCGGGAGGGGAGCAGTACTTC; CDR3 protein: CASSYPIYGQAGGEQYF
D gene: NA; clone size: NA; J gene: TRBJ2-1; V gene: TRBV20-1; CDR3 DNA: TGCATTCCTAGACCCACCCCTAGCGCGACCCCCTACAATGAGCAGTTCTTC; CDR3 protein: CIPRPTPSATPYNEQFF
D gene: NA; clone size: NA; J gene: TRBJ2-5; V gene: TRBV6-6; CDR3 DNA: TGTGCCAGCAGTTACCGCAGCAGCAACCAAGAGACCCAGTACTTC; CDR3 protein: CASSYRSSNQETQYF
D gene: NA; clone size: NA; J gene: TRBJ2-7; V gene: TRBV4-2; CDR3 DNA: TGCGACAGCAGCCATGCAGTAGAGGCGGTCACCTACGAGCAGTACTTC; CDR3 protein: CDSSHAVEAVTYEQYF
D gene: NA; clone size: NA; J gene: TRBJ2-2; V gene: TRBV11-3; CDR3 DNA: TGTGACAGCAGCTTTAGCGGTAGCGACACCGGGGAACTGTTTTTT; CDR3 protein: CDSSFSGSDTGELFF
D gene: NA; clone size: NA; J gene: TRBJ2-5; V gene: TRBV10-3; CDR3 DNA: TGTGCCATCTGTATATCGTGGTCCCAAGAGACCCAGTACTTC; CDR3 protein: CAICISWSQETQYF
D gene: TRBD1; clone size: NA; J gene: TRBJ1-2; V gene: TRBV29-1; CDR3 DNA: TGCAGCGTCCATTTTACAGGGGCCCTAAGGGGCTATGACTTCACTTTC; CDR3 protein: CSVHFTGALRGYDFTF
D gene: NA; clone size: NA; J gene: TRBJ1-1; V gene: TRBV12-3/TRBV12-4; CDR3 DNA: TGTGCAACCCTCAGAGCGGGGGGCACTGAAGGTTTCTTT; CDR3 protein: CATLRAGGTEGFF
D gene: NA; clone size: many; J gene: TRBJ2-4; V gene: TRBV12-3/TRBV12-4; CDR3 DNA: TGTGCCAGCAGTTTGCGGCAGGGTTCGAACATTCAGTACTTC; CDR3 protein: CASSLRQGSNIQYF
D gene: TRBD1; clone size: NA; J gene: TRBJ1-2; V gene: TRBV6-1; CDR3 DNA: TGTGCCAGCAGTAAAAACGAACAGGGGAACTATGGCTACATCTTC; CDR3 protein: CASSKNEQGNYGYIF
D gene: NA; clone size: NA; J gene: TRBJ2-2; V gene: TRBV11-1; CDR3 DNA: TGTACCAGCAGCTATACTAGTGGTATCGGGGAGCTGTTTTTT; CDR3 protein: CTSSYTSGIGELFF
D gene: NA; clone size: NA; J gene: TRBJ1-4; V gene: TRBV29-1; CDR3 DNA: TGCAGCGGGTTTGAGAGTCCTAATGAAAAACTGTTATTT; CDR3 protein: CSGFESPNEKLLF
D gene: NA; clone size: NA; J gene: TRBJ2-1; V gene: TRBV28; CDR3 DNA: TGTGCCAGTGTTGAGACCGGAGGGTACAATGAGCAGTTCTTC; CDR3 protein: CASVETGGYNEQFF
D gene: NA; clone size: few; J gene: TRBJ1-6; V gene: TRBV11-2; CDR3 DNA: TGTGCCAGCAGCTTAGAGGTGCATCCACCCCTCCACTTT; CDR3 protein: CASSLEVHPPLHF
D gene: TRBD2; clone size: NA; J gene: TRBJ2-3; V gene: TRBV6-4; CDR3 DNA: TGTCCCAGCAGTGACTCTAGCGGGTGCACAGGTACGCAGTATTTT; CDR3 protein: CPSSDSSGCTGTQYF
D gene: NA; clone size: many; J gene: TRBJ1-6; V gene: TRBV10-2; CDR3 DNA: TGCGCCAGCAGTGAGTCCGAGGTGTCGCGTGGTTCACCCCTCCACTTT; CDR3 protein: CASSESEVSRGSPLHF
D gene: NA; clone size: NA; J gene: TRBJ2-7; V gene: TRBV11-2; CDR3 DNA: TGTACCAGGAGCTTAACAGATTCCTACGAGCAGTATTTC; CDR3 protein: CTRSLTDSYEQYF
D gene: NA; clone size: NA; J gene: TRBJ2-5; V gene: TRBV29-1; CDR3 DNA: TGCAGGGTTGAAGATCCGAGACAGGCGTCACTAGAGACCCAGTACTTC; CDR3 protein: CRVEDPRQASLETQYF
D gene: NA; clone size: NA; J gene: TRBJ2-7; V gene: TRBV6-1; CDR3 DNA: TGTGCCAGCAAGTCGAGCTCCTACAAGCAGTACTTC; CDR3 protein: CASKSSSYKQYF
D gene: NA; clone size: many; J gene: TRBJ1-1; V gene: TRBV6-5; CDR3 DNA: TGTGCCAGCAGTAGAAGGGCTTTCTTT; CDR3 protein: CASSRRAFF
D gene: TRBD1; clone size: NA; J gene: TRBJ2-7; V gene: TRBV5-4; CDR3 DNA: TGTGCCAGTAACTCCCCCGACAGGGGGCTCCACGAGCAGTACTTC; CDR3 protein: CASNSPDRGLHEQYF
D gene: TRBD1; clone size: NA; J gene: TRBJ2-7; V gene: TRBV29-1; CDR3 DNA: TGCAGCGTTGCAGGGGGACAGGGGATAGAGCAGTACTTC; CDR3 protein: CSVAGGQGIEQYF
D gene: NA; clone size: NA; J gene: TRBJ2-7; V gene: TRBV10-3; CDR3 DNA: TGTGCCATCAGAGAGGGGTCTAGCATCTACGAGCAGTACTTC; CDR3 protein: CAIREGSSIYEQYF
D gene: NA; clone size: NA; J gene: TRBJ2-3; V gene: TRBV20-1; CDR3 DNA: TGCTGTGCTAGCTCGTCTAGTTCCTGGCCAACAGATACGCAGTATTTT; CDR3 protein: CCASSSSSWPTDTQYF
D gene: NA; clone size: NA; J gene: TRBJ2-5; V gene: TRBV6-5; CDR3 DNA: TGTGTCAGCAGTTACTGGGTAGACAGCGAGACCCAGTACTTC; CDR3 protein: CVSSYWVDSETQYF
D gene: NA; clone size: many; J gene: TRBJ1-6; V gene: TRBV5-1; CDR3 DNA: TGCGCCAGCAGCTTCGGCAGGGTTTTATCACCCCTCCACTTT; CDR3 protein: CASSFGRVLSPLHF
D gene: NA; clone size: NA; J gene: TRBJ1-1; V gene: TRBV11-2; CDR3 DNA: TGTGCCAGCAGCCCTCGGATAGCCATGAACACTGAAGTTTTCTTT; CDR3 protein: CASSPRIAMNTEVFF
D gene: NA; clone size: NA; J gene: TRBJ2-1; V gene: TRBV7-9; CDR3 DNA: TGTGTCAGCAGCAGGGCCCCCTCTTACAATGAGCAGTTCTTC; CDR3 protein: CVSSRAPSYNEQFF
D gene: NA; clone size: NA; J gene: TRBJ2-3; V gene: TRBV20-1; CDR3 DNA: TGCAGTACTAGAGATTCAGCGGAAGGGGCAGATACGCAGTATTTT; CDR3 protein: CSTRDSAEGADTQYF
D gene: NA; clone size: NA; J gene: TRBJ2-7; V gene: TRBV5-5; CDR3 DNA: TGTGCCAGCATCCCCGCCCGGGAAGCCACCTACGAGCAGTACTTC; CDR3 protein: CASIPAREATYEQYF
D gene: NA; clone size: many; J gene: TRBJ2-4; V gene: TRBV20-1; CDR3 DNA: TGCAGTGCTAGAGACTCTGTGAGTCAAAACATTCAGTACTTC; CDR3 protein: CSARDSVSQNIQYF
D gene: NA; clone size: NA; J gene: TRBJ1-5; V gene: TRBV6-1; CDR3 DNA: TGTGCCAGCAGTATATGCTGGGACTGTCGTCAGCCCCAGCATTTT; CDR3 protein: CASSICWDCRQPQHF
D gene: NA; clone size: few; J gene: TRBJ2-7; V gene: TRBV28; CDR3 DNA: TGTGCCAGCAATTCCTGGGAACAGGGAGAAGATAGCGAGCAGTACTTC; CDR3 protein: CASNSWEQGEDSEQYF
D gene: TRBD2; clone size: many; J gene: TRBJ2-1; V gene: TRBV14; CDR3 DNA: TGTGCCAGCAGCCAAAGGGAAGGGAGGGCCCATGAGCAGTTCTTC; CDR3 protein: CASSQREGRAHEQFF
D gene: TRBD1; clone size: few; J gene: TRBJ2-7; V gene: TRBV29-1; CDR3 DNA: TGCAGCGTTGTGAATCCGGGACAGAGACCCTACCAGCATTACTTC; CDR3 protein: CSVVNPGQRPYQHYF
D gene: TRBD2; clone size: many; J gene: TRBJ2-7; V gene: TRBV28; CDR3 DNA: TGTGCCAGCAGCTCGAGGACTAGCGGTCTCTACGAGCAGTACTTC; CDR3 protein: CASSSRTSGLYEQYF
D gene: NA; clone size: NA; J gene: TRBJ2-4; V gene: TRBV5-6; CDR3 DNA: TGTGCCAACACCAACGTGGAGGACTCCAAAAACATTCAGTGCTTC; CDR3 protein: CANTNVEDSKNIQCF
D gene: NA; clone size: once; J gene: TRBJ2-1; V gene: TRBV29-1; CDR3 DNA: TGCAGCACTCGCCTTAATTCCTTCGATGAGCAGTTCTTC; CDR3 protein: CSTRLNSFDEQFF
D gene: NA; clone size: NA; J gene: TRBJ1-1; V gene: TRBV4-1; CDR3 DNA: TGCACCAGCAGCCAATATCGATCGAACACTGAAGCTTTCTTT; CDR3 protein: CTSSQYRSNTEAFF
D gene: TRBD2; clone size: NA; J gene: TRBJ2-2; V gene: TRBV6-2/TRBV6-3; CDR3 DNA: TGTGCCAGCAAGGAACTAGCGGGAGGAGGGACGGGGGAGCTGTTTTTT; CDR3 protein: CASKELAGGGTGELFF
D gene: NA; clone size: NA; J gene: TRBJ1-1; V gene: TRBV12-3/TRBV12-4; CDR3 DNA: TGTGCCAGCAGTCCATCGACGGGGTCCACTGAAGCTTTCTTT; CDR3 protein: CASSPSTGSTEAFF
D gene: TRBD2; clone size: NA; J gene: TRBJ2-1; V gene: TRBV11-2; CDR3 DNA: TGTGCCAGCAGTTTACGGATTACTAGCGGGGGGGCCGGTGAGCAGTTCTTC; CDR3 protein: CASSLRITSGGAGEQFF